Below are 22 T cell receptor beta chains sequenced from a single sample in a study of blood T cells in healthy people across ages (dated by TCRdb to between 2014 and 2017). Library preparation used 5' RACE. Sequencing was carried out with an Illumina HiSeq 2500. A second PCR of roughly 7 to 11 cycles was performed with a sample-barcoded 5' primer and a J-beta primer mix. TCRdb reran the public reads through fastp at Q25 and MiXCR, keeping productive beta chains. Merged by CDR3 protein, the rows form single entries marked with the most common genes and DNA. In this sample the table shows more than 550,000 distinct CDR3 sequences, 22% of which occur a single time. The ten largest make up 22% of the sample. Sequences were obtained from blood. These receptors originate from a man aged 70 or older in good health.

The sample holds a few counts of this clonotype. This chain links TRBV11-3 with TRBJ2-2, with TRBD1 matching 7 bases. Germline CDR1 reads SGHNT; CDR2 reads YENEEA. The CDR3 is 15 amino acids. Trimming took 6 bases from V and 5 from J; bases not matched to a gene: 9. CDR3 nucleotides: TGTGCCAGCAGTGACAGGGCGGTGAGGACCGGGGAGCTGTTTTTT. This encodes CASSDRAVRTGELFF. Complete variable domain (other parts from reference TRBV11-3 and TRBJ2-2): EAGVVQSPRYKIIEKKQPVAFWCNPISGHNTLYWYLQNLGQGPELLIRYENEEAVDDSQLPKDRFSAERLKGVDSTLKIQPAELGDSAVYLCASSDRAVRTGELFFGEGSRLTVL.

This chain joins TRBV7-9 and TRBJ1-1; D is perhaps TRBD1 (6 bases). The V end was cut by 5 bases, the J end by 3 bases, with 13 bases between. The CDR3 loop spans 14 amino acids. Germline CDR1 and CDR2: SEHNR and FQNEAQ (reference sequence). This CDR3 reads CASSARQGHTEAFF. CDR3 sequence (DNA): TGTGCCAGCAGCGCTCGCCAGGGGCACACTGAAGCTTTCTTT.

The rearrangement uses TRBV7-3 and TRBJ2-1; the D is unclear. Germline CDR1 and CDR2: SGHTA and FQGTGA. Deletions cut 4 bases from V and 0 bases from J, with 10 bases between. This CDR3 has 15 amino acids. DNA of the CDR3: TGTGCCAGCAGCTCGACCCCCACCTCCTACAATGAGCAGTTCTTC. This sequence encodes CASSSTPTSYNEQFF.

This rearrangement joins TRBV2 to TRBJ2-1; D could derive from TRBD1 or TRBD2 (6 bases each). The germline V and J ends were trimmed by 7 bases and 13 bases, with 20 bases remaining between them. Germline V gene data show CDR1 as SNHLY and CDR2 as FYNNEI. This CDR3 is built from 13 residues. The CDR3 reads CASKTGRGGLQFF. The CDR3 DNA sequence: TGTGCCAGCAAAACGGGCAGGGGAGGACTCCAGTTCTTC.

This clonotype came up a few times. The chain uses TRBV12-3 or TRBV12-4 and TRBJ1-6, with D possibly TRBD1 on 5 matching bases. V lost 6 bases, J lost 7 bases, and 19 bases lay in between. The CDR3 runs 16 residues. The CDR3: CASRGGSIIGNSPLHF. As DNA, the CDR3 is TGTGCCAGCAGGGGGGGGAGCATAATCGGCAATTCACCCCTCCACTTT.

This clonotype was detected a few times. The V and J genes are TRBV5-1 and TRBJ2-7, with D perhaps assigned TRBD1 or TRBD2 (5 bases each). CDR1 and CDR2 (germline): SGHRS, YFSETQ. Trimming shortened V by 4 bases and J by 8 bases, and 16 bases separated the two germline ends. This CDR3 spans 13 amino acids. CDR3 DNA sequence: TGCGCCAGCAGCGAAACAGGCTCGGGAAAGCAGTACGTC. Its protein is CASSETGSGKQYV.

The chain has TRBV20-1 and TRBJ2-1; no definite D call. Looked up from germline, CDR1 is DFQATT and CDR2 is SNEGSKA (reference sequence). The V gene lost 3 bases and the J gene lost 15 bases, with 18 bases spanning the gap. The length of the CDR3 is 12 residues. CDR3 coding DNA: TGCAGTGCTAGGGAAGACGGTGGCCATCGGTTCTTC. Protein: CSAREDGGHRFF.

Only a few counts were recorded for this clonotype. The chain has TRBV29-1 and TRBJ2-3; D is ambiguous. Trimming stripped 6 bases from V and 0 bases from J, with 10 bases between. The CDR3 runs 13 residues. Germline lookup yields CDR1 SQVTM and CDR2 ANQGSEA. The CDR3 sequence: CSVETDSTDTQYF. The CDR3 bases are TGCAGCGTAGAAACGGACAGCACAGATACGCAGTATTTT.

This clonotype was counted a single time. V and J are TRBV6-6 and TRBJ1-2; 7 nucleotides line up with TRBD1. Germline loops: CDR1 MNHNY, CDR2 SVGAGI (reference sequence). This CDR3 is built from 16 residues. V trimming: 7 bases; J trimming: 1 base; junction bases outside the gene matches: 12. CDR3 region: CASTVKVTGINYGYTF. CDR3 DNA: TGTGCCAGCACCGTAAAAGTGACAGGGATTAACTATGGCTACACCTTC.

The rearrangement joins TRBV20-1 to TRBJ2-4, with TRBD2 as a possible D gene (5 bases). CDR3 size: 16 residues. Germline V lookup: CDR1 DFQATT, CDR2 SNEGSKA (reference sequence). V lost 3 bases and J lost 6, with 21 bases in between. For the CDR3, the DNA is TGCAGTGCTAGTGTCGGGGTCCTAAGGCCTGGAAACATTCAGTACTTC. This sequence encodes CSASVGVLRPGNIQYF.

Turning to this clonotype: The junction and the germline gene differ at one end; a read error may be behind it. The CDR3 DNA reads TGTGCCAGCAGTCCCCCTACAGGGCGCTTCACTGAGGCTTTCTTT. Translated, it gives CASSPPTGRFTEAFF. The chain carries TRBV12-3 or TRBV12-4 and TRBJ1-1; possibly TRBD1 for D (6 bases). The CDR3 has 15 residues.

This chain connects TRBV6-1 to TRBJ2-6; D perhaps matches TRBD2 (7 bases). Germline CDR1 reads MNHNS; CDR2 reads SASEGT. The length of the CDR3 is 14 residues. The ends were cut back, 8 bases at V and 4 bases at J, with 12 bases in the middle. CDR3 amino acids: CASLRGPGANVLTF. Here the CDR3 DNA reads TGTGCCAGCTTGCGGGGGCCCGGGGCCAACGTCCTGACTTTC.

This rearrangement joins TRBV29-1 to TRBJ2-4; perhaps TRBD2 as D (6 bases). The germline V and J ends were trimmed by 6 bases and 7 bases, with 19 bases remaining between them. The germline V gene encodes CDR1 SQVTM and CDR2 ANQGSEA. This CDR3 spans 14 amino acids. In DNA form, the CDR3 reads TGCAGCGTGGGGGGTGGGGGAGGACGGAACATTCAGTACTTC. Protein product: CSVGGGGGRNIQYF.

The chain carries TRBV5-1 and TRBJ2-3; D may be TRBD2 (7 bases). From germline, CDR1 is SGHRS and CDR2 YFSETQ. The CDR3 spans 15 residues. The V gene lost 2 bases and the J gene lost 4 bases, with 14 bases spanning the gap. CDR3 in DNA: TGCGCCAGCAGCTTACAGGGAGGGGGACCAGATACGCAGTATTTT. It translates to CASSLQGGGPDTQYF.

This clonotype has more than one count but fewer than ten. The CDR3 loop is CASSSRDRVHEQYF. The CDR3 bases are TGTGCCAGCAGCTCCCGGGACAGGGTCCACGAGCAGTACTTC. This chain uses TRBV7-6 with TRBJ2-5, with 9 bases matching TRBD1. Judging by the DNA end, TRBJ2-7 fits better; the J call may be wrong. Germline CDR1 SGHVS, CDR2 FNYEAQ. This CDR3 spans 14 amino acids.

For the CDR3, the DNA is TGTGCCATCAGAAACAACCGGGACAGGGCGAACACTGAAGCTTTCTTT. It codes for CAIRNNRDRANTEAFF. The rearrangement joins TRBV10-3 to TRBJ1-1, with 9 bases fitting TRBD1. The CDR3 runs 16 residues. Germline V gene lookup returns CDR1 ENHRY and CDR2 SYGVKD. The trim removed 6 bases at V and 1 base at J, leaving 9 bases unmatched.

The CDR3 DNA reads TGTGCCAGCAGCCTGACCCATCAAAATTCACCCCTCCACTTT. Translated, it gives CASSLTHQNSPLHF. The V call is TRBV12-3 or TRBV12-4, the J call TRBJ1-6, with no clear D. Trimming shortened V by 6 bases and J by 7 bases, and 13 bases separated the two germline ends. This CDR3 has 14 residues.

The V gene is TRBV24-1, the J gene TRBJ2-5; 7 bases match TRBD2. V shed 3 bases and J 10 bases; nucleotides not matched to a gene: 13. Germline loops: CDR1 KGHDR, CDR2 SFDVKD. The CDR3 is 15 amino acids. The CDR3 loop is CATSDSASGHEGQYF. In nucleotides, the CDR3 is TGTGCCACCAGTGATAGCGCTAGCGGACATGAGGGCCAGTACTTC.

This chain connects TRBV7-3 to TRBJ2-5, with 10 positions matching TRBD2. The CDR3 spans 15 residues. V lost 7 bases, J lost 3 bases, and 8 bases stayed unmatched. Germline V lookup: CDR1 SGHTA, CDR2 FQGTGA. CDR3 in DNA: TGTGCCAGCAACCCTCAAGGACTAGCGGAAGAGACCCAGTACTTC. It is translated as CASNPQGLAEETQYF.

This clonotype occurred once. One junction end does not reproduce the germline sequence, and a read error may be involved. The chain has TRBV5-1 and TRBJ2-3; TRBD2 matches 14 bases. The germline V gene has CDR1 SGHRS and CDR2 YFSETQ. The CDR3 runs 18 residues. CDR3 nucleotide sequence: TGCGCCAGCAGTCATACTCGGACTAGCGGGGGGCCCACAGATACGCAATATTTT. Translated: CASSHTRTSGGPTDTQYF.

Turning to this clonotype: One junction end does not reproduce the germline sequence, and a read error may be involved. This chain links TRBV29-1 with TRBJ1-3, with a possible D match to TRBD1 (6 bases). Germline lookup yields CDR1 SQVTM and CDR2 ANQGSEA. This CDR3 comprises 14 residues. The CDR3 spells CSVGQKPRGDTIYF. CDR3 DNA: TGCAGCGTCGGACAGAAGCCCCGTGGAGACACCATATATTTT.

Concerning this clonotype: Here the CDR3 omits its conserved ending phenylalanine or tryptophan, so a read error is the likely source. The chain employs TRBV12-3 or TRBV12-4 and TRBJ2-4, with D possibly TRBD2 on 6 matching bases. CDR3 size: 17 residues. Trimming took 1 base from V and 2 from J, leaving 15 bases between them. CDR3 loop: CASSLGGPGGSKNIQYL. CDR3 in DNA: TGTGCCAGCAGTTTAGGTGGCCCCGGGGGTTCCAAAAACATTCAGTACCTC.